This TCR beta chain was sequenced in a study of T-cell memory formation after mild COVID-19. Study as a whole: The study found TCR clusters largely donor specific.

With respect to this clonotype: The antigen is undetermined.

Study-wide points: Among contracting clones, CD4+ were mainly CM/EM and CD8+ enriched in EMRA. Day 15 to 85 contractors were CD4/CD8 balanced; later expanders leaned CD4+.

TCRdb analysed the 5' RACE reads with MiXCR anew, one entry per CDR3 protein. The profile shows about 360,000 distinct CDR3 sequences, approximately 12% of them singletons. The sequenced sample was PBMCs or a T cell subset sorted from them (not recorded which). This TCR derives from a man between 18 and 35 years old who had mild COVID-19 (a few samples of this study predate the infection). Cell type and time point are not known.

CDR3 sequence: CASSSGPGNTIYF. Written as DNA, the CDR3 is TGTGCCAGCAGTTCGGGACCTGGAAACACCATATATTTT. This rearrangement joins TRBV12-3 or TRBV12-4 to TRBJ1-3; D possibly corresponds to TRBD1 (5 bases). The CDR3 loop spans 13 amino acids. V lost 4 bases, J lost 2 bases, and 6 bases lay in between.